Following are 6 T cell receptor beta chains from one sample sequenced in a study of T-cell memory formation after mild COVID-19. Each CDR3 protein is one row after TCRdb ran MiXCR on the 5' RACE reads. The sample has around 300,000 distinct CDR3 sequences; roughly an eighth are singletons. The sample taken for sequencing was PBMCs or a T cell subset sorted from them (not recorded which). Source of these receptors: a man between 18 and 29 years old who had mild COVID-19 (a few samples of this study predate the infection). Cell type and time point are not known.

This clonotype turned up a few times. The chain links TRBV9 to TRBJ2-5; perhaps TRBD1 as D (5 bases). Per germline, CDR1 SGDLS and CDR2 YYNGEE. The germline V and J ends were trimmed by 3 bases and 13 bases, with 31 bases remaining between them. There are 17 residues in the CDR3. CDR3 protein: CASSGSLSNQGEPSLYF. Written as DNA, the CDR3 is TGTGCCAGCAGCGGGTCGCTCTCCAACCAGGGCGAGCCCTCCCTGTACTTC.

The table lists this clonotype with a few counts. The V call is TRBV5-1, the J call TRBJ2-3; TRBD2 matches at 8 bases. Germline CDR1 reads SGHRS; CDR2 reads YFSETQ. Trimming took 0 bases from V and 4 from J; bases not matched to a gene: 7. The CDR3 extends over 16 amino acids. Written as DNA, the CDR3 is TGCGCCAGCAGCTTGGGAGCTGTCGGGGGGGCAGATACGCAGTATTTT. Its protein is CASSLGAVGGADTQYF. The entire variable domain, with the rest obtained from reference TRBV5-1 and TRBJ2-3, is as follows: KAGVTQTPRYLIKTRGQQVTLSCSPISGHRSVSWYQQTPGQGLQFLFEYFSETQRNKGNFPGRFSGRQFSNSRSEMNVSTLELGDSALYLCASSLGAVGGADTQYFGPGTRLTVL.

There are many counts of this clonotype. The chain couples TRBV6-2 or TRBV6-3 to TRBJ1-2; D is possibly TRBD1 (5 bases). CDR3 length: 14 residues. Trimming took off 6 bases at V and 6 bases at J, with 17 bases between the two ends. In germline, CDR1 is MNHEY, CDR2 SVGEGT. The CDR3 protein is CASRTAGIFDGYTF. The CDR3 DNA reads TGTGCCAGCAGGACAGCAGGGATTTTTGATGGCTACACCTTC.

By share of the sample, this clonotype is medium-sized. This chain links TRBV5-6 with TRBJ2-5, with 7 bases matching TRBD1. The CDR3 spans 14 residues. Germline-derived CDR1 and CDR2 are SGHDT and YYEEEE. J gave up 5 bases and V 0 bases, and 4 bases lay outside the gene matches. The CDR3 bases are TGTGCCAGCAGCTTGGGCAGGGGGTATGAGACCCAGTACTTC. Its protein product is CASSLGRGYETQYF.

The chain combines TRBV6-5 with TRBJ1-4, with D unresolved. Trimming left V 5 bases short and J 5 bases short, with 18 bases between. The germline gives CDR1 MNHEY, CDR2 SVGAGI. The CDR3 spans 16 residues. In DNA form, the CDR3 reads TGTGCCAGCAGTGAATTACCGGGCCTTGGGAATGAAAAACTGTTTTTT. Protein product: CASSELPGLGNEKLFF.

The chain joins TRBV5-6 to TRBJ2-2; 7 bases are a match to TRBD1. Looked up from germline, CDR1 is SGHDT and CDR2 is YYEEEE. With V trimmed by 6 bases and J by 5 bases, 7 bases remained unmatched. This CDR3 spans 14 amino acids. CDR3 sequence: CASTDLGQTGELFF. Written as DNA, the CDR3 is TGTGCCAGCACCGACTTGGGACAGACCGGGGAGCTGTTTTTT.